This passage covers 27 T cell receptor beta chains from one sample sequenced in a study of cytomegalovirus exposure and HLA in healthy donors. Libraries were prepared by immunoSEQ multiplex PCR; TCRdb keeps only in-frame clonotypes and omits some of them. The sample comprises over 150,000 clones, about 85% of which are singletons, and about 16% rests with the top ten. The specimen was PBMCs. The receptor source for this set is a man aged 18 to 29 in good health and CMV-seropositive.

This chain links TRBV27 with TRBJ2-5, with a tentative D call TRBD2 (6 bases). Germline CDR1 MNHEY, CDR2 SMNVEV (reference sequence). This CDR3 region has 15 residues. Deletions cut 0 bases from V and 5 bases from J, with 13 bases between. As DNA, the CDR3 is TGTGCCAGCAGTTTATCGATAGCAGGAGGGGAGACCCAGTACTTC. Translated, it gives CASSLSIAGGETQYF.

J is TRBJ2-2 and V is TRBV28; 10 nucleotides line up with TRBD2. V lost 3 bases, J lost 2 bases, and 6 bases stayed unmatched. The CDR3 runs 17 residues. Germline V gene sequence: CDR1 MDHEN, CDR2 SYDVKM. The CDR3 is CASSFDLAGANTGELFF. In DNA, the CDR3 is TGTGCCAGCAGTTTCGATCTAGCGGGAGCTAACACCGGGGAGCTGTTTTTT.

This CDR3 reads CASSQGTGAPGYGYTF. Written as DNA, the CDR3 is TGCGCCAGCAGCCAGGGGACAGGGGCTCCTGGCTATGGCTACACCTTC. The V and J genes are TRBV4-1 and TRBJ1-2; TRBD1 matches 10 bases. V was pared by 3 bases and J by 4 bases, with 8 bases of the junction left unmatched. CDR1 and CDR2 from the germline V gene are MGHRA and YSYEKL. The CDR3 sequence is 16 residues long.

This clone was detected only a few times. J is TRBJ2-7 and V is TRBV6-1, with 9 bases identical to TRBD1. This CDR3 contains 13 residues. CDR1 and CDR2 (germline): MNHNS, SASEGT. V was pared by 5 bases and J by 6 bases, with 5 bases of the junction left unmatched. The CDR3 spells CASSRQGEGEQYF. The DNA for the CDR3 is TGTGCCAGCAGTCGACAGGGGGAAGGCGAGCAGTACTTC.

J is TRBJ2-7 and V is TRBV9; 11 positions agree with TRBD2. The V gene end was trimmed by 0 bases and the J gene end by 4 bases; junction bases not matched to a gene: 6. Germline CDR1 and CDR2: SGDLS and YYNGEE. The CDR3 loop spans 16 amino acids. DNA of the CDR3: TGTGCCAGCAGCGTAGGTCTAGCGGGAGGTAGATACGAGCAGTACTTC. Translating it yields CASSVGLAGGRYEQYF.

The V call is TRBV9, the J call TRBJ2-3; perhaps TRBD1 as D (7 bases). Germline V gives CDR1 SGDLS, CDR2 YYNGEE. The CDR3 spans 15 residues. The germline V and J ends were trimmed by 4 bases and 10 bases, with 22 bases remaining between them. In DNA, the CDR3 is TGTGCCAGCAGCCCCCGGGACTCCGGCCAGGGGGCGCAGTATTTT. This sequence encodes CASSPRDSGQGAQYF.

This clone was picked up one time. The genes are TRBV11-2 and TRBJ2-7, with D perhaps TRBD1 (8 bases). Trimming took 0 bases from V and 3 from J, leaving 12 bases between them. Germline lookup yields CDR1 SGHAT and CDR2 FQNNGV. The CDR3 has 15 amino acids. The CDR3, as DNA: TGTGCCAGCAGCTTAGACAACAGGGGGGGCTACGAGCAGTACTTC. Protein sequence: CASSLDNRGGYEQYF.

V gene TRBV13 combines with J gene TRBJ2-5; perhaps TRBD1 as D (6 bases). There are 14 residues in the CDR3. From germline, CDR1 is PRHDT and CDR2 FYEKMQ (reference sequence). V was shortened by 7 bases and J by 3 bases, with 15 bases between the two germline ends. The CDR3 loop reads CASNERGSEETQYF. CDR3 DNA sequence: TGTGCCAGCAACGAAAGGGGGTCTGAAGAGACCCAGTACTTC.

The V call is TRBV4-1, the J call TRBJ1-4; D unresolved. The ends were cut back, 1 base at V and 5 bases at J, with 5 bases in the middle. Germline V CDR1 and CDR2: MGHRA, YSYEKL. CDR3 length equals 13 residues. CDR3 amino acids: CASSQVLNEKLFF. In DNA, the CDR3 is TGCGCCAGCAGCCAAGTTCTAAATGAAAAACTGTTTTTT.

This clone has at least ten counts. The V and J genes are TRBV6-6 and TRBJ1-2; the match to TRBD1 covers 7 bases. The CDR3 has 13 residues. Germline V gene sequence: CDR1 MNHNY, CDR2 SVGAGI (reference sequence). The V gene end was trimmed by 4 bases and the J gene end by 8 bases; junction bases not matched to a gene: 7. The CDR3 sequence is CASSFDRERGYTF. The CDR3 region has the DNA TGTGCCAGCAGTTTCGACAGGGAGCGAGGCTACACCTTC.

The chain recombines TRBV28 with TRBJ2-1; 8 nucleotides align to TRBD2. Germline CDR1 reads MDHEN; CDR2 reads SYDVKM. After removal of 6 bases from V and 10 bases from J, the junction contained 14 bases not matched to a gene. The CDR3 covers 15 residues. In nucleotides, the CDR3 is TGTGCCAGCAGATTGACTAGCGCTATGACACCGGAGCAGTTCTTC. Its protein product is CASRLTSAMTPEQFF.

J is TRBJ1-2 and V is TRBV7-9; tentatively, D is TRBD1 (5 bases). The germline V and J ends were trimmed by 4 bases and 5 bases, with 23 bases remaining between them. This CDR3 is built from 17 residues. Germline V gene sequence: CDR1 SEHNR, CDR2 FQNEAQ (reference sequence). CDR3 amino acids: CASSSEVMTEKQYGYTF. Here the CDR3 DNA reads TGTGCCAGCAGCTCCGAAGTTATGACAGAGAAGCAATATGGCTACACCTTC.

This clone was recorded only once. V gene TRBV5-1 combines with J gene TRBJ1-3; D is perhaps TRBD1 (6 bases). The CDR3 sequence is 18 residues long. Germline V gene lookup returns CDR1 SGHRS and CDR2 YFSETQ. Trimming took 0 bases from V and 0 from J, leaving 16 bases between them. In nucleotides, the CDR3 is TGCGCCAGCAGCTTGGAGGCAGGGGCCCCGAGCTCTGGAAACACCATATATTTT. Encoded protein: CASSLEAGAPSSGNTIYF. The whole variable domain, filled in from reference TRBV5-1 and TRBJ1-3, reads KAGVTQTPRYLIKTRGQQVTLSCSPISGHRSVSWYQQTPGQGLQFLFEYFSETQRNKGNFPGRFSGRQFSNSRSEMNVSTLELGDSALYLCASSLEAGAPSSGNTIYFGEGSWLTVV.

The chain combines TRBV29-1 with TRBJ2-1, with TRBD2 matching 14 bases. The length of the CDR3 is 21 residues. Germline lookup yields CDR1 SQVTM and CDR2 ANQGSEA. The junction had 17 bases not matched to a gene; V was cut back by 3 bases and J by 1 base. As DNA, the CDR3 is TGCAGCGTTGAGGGGCTGGGGGGACTAGCGGGAGTAGGTGGGTCCTACAATGAGCAGTTCTTC. This encodes CSVEGLGGLAGVGGSYNEQFF.

This chain links TRBV6-1 with TRBJ2-3; 14 bases map to TRBD2. There are 14 residues in the CDR3. The germline V gene has CDR1 MNHNS and CDR2 SASEGT. V was pared by 8 bases and J by 6 bases, with 4 bases of the junction left unmatched. CDR3 in amino acids: CASPGLAGADTQYF. CDR3 nucleotide sequence: TGTGCCAGCCCGGGACTAGCGGGGGCTGATACGCAGTATTTT.

The genes are TRBV19 and TRBJ2-3; maybe TRBD2 (6 bases). The germline CDR1 and CDR2 sequences are LNHDA and SQIVND (reference sequence). V was cut by 3 bases and J by 0 bases, with 10 bases left in between. The CDR3 has 15 residues. CDR3 loop: CASSMGLASTDTQYF. The CDR3 DNA follows: TGTGCCAGTAGTATGGGTCTAGCGAGCACAGATACGCAGTATTTT.

The chain links TRBV27 to TRBJ2-5; D is uncertain. Germline V CDR1 and CDR2: MNHEY, SMNVEV (reference sequence). V lost 3 bases, J lost 3 bases, and 11 bases lay in between. CDR3 length: 14 amino acids. This chain's CDR3 is CASSLRGREETQYF. The CDR3 coding sequence is TGTGCCAGCAGTTTGCGCGGAAGAGAAGAGACCCAGTACTTC.

The chain links TRBV19 to TRBJ2-1, with 8 bases that match TRBD1. Trimming removed 5 bases from V and 4 bases from J; junction bases left unmatched: 10. The length of the CDR3 is 16 residues. CDR1 and CDR2 from the germline V gene are LNHDA and SQIVND (reference sequence). The CDR3 spells CASSLGGQGIYNEQFF. CDR3 bases: TGTGCCAGTAGTTTAGGCGGACAGGGAATTTACAATGAGCAGTTCTTC.

The chain carries TRBV5-1 and TRBJ1-2; TRBD1 matches 7 bases. Germline trimming cut 0 bases from V and 6 bases from J; bases unmatched to any gene: 8. Germline assignment: CDR1 SGHRS and CDR2 YFSETQ. The CDR3 contains 15 residues. CDR3 loop: CASSLAGQKIHGYTF. CDR3 in DNA: TGCGCCAGCAGCTTGGCGGGACAGAAGATACATGGCTACACCTTC.

This chain uses TRBV28 with TRBJ1-5; TRBD1 aligns across 7 bases. CDR1 is MDHEN and CDR2 is SYDVKM in the germline V gene. The CDR3 is 15 residues long. Trimming cost V 2 bases and J 5 bases; bases outside gene matches: 6. The CDR3 sequence is CASSLAQGFDQPQHF. The CDR3 nucleotides read TGTGCCAGCAGTTTAGCACAGGGGTTTGATCAGCCCCAGCATTTT.

This sequence joins TRBV30 and TRBJ2-5; 10 bases map to TRBD2. V lost 2 bases and J lost 9; bases outside the gene matches: 12. Germline lookup yields CDR1 GTSNPN and CDR2 SVGIG (reference sequence). This CDR3 has 15 amino acids. The chain's CDR3 is CAWSTASGGRSAQYF. CDR3 DNA: TGTGCCTGGAGTACGGCTAGCGGGGGCAGATCGGCCCAGTACTTC.

The DNA for the CDR3 is TGTGCCAGCAGTTACTCACTAAACACAGATACGCAGTATTTT. This sequence encodes CASSYSLNTDTQYF. The V gene is TRBV6-5, the J gene TRBJ2-3, with D unclear. The CDR3 contains 14 residues. V was cut by 0 bases and J by 2 bases, with 6 bases left in between. CDR1 is MNHEY and CDR2 is SVGAGI in the germline V gene.

The chain joins TRBV6-5 to TRBJ1-4; 8 bases match TRBD1. Losses at the gene ends were 6 bases for V and 8 bases for J; bases not matched to a gene: 8. There are 14 residues in the CDR3. The germline CDR1 and CDR2 sequences are MNHEY and SVGAGI. CDR3 amino acids: CASRDTGGGEKLFF. The CDR3 DNA reads as TGTGCCAGCAGGGATACAGGGGGTGGGGAAAAACTGTTTTTT.

The chain uses TRBV19 and TRBJ2-5, with no clear D. The CDR3 extends over 13 amino acids. Between the trimmed V and J ends, which lost 0 bases and 7 bases, there was a span of 9 bases. Germline lookup yields CDR1 LNHDA and CDR2 SQIVND (reference sequence). CDR3 nucleotides: TGTGCCAGTAGTATAGAAGTTCCAGGGACCCAGTACTTC. It translates to CASSIEVPGTQYF.

CDR3 loop: CASSVGRDPRGTQYF. Written as DNA, the CDR3 is TGTGCCAGCAGCGTCGGGCGGGACCCGCGGGGTACGCAGTATTTT. The gene calls are TRBV9 and TRBJ2-3; D is possibly TRBD2 (6 bases). Germline V gene data show CDR1 as SGDLS and CDR2 as YYNGEE. The CDR3 contains 15 residues. Trimming left V 2 bases short and J 8 bases short, with 18 bases between.

The sample holds a few counts of this clone. The chain links TRBV28 to TRBJ2-7; D uncertain. The CDR3 extends over 12 amino acids. V lost 4 bases and J 4 bases, leaving 8 bases between the germline ends. CDR1 MDHEN and CDR2 SYDVKM come from the germline V gene. The CDR3: CASSSPRYEQYF. CDR3 coding DNA: TGTGCCAGCAGTTCCCCTCGTTACGAGCAGTACTTC. Variable domain in full (rest from reference TRBV28 and TRBJ2-7): DVKVTQSSRYLVKRTGEKVFLECVQDMDHENMFWYRQDPGLGLRLIYFSYDVKMKEKGDIPEGYSVSREKKERFSLILESASTNQTSMYLCASSSPRYEQYFGPGTRLTVT.

J is TRBJ1-2 and V is TRBV6-5; D is perhaps TRBD1 (6 bases). This CDR3 is built from 15 residues. Trimming removed 4 bases from V and 8 bases from J, with 20 bases in between. Germline V lookup: CDR1 MNHEY, CDR2 SVGAGI. In DNA, the CDR3 is TGTGCCAGCAGTTCCGAAGGGGGTGGAGTGGTGGGCTACACCTTC. This codes for CASSSEGGGVVGYTF.